This record covers a single TCR beta chain. This clonotype was recorded at least ten times. No antigen is known for it. The record has no base qualities; no much larger clone is one base away. This sample was taken from a study of regulatory T cells in long-lasting Graves disease (dated by TCRdb to the early 2020s). At the level of the whole study: Persistent Graves' disease was defined as persistently positive TSH receptor autoantibodies together with antithyroid drug treatment for over 5 years. A total of roughly 33 samples were covered by TCR sequencing, comprising approximately 13 persistent and around 20 newly diagnosed Graves' disease patients. On average, persistent Graves' disease patients in the clinical cohort had been on antithyroid drugs for around ten years. This study used TCR sequencing and RNA sequencing of peripheral blood to compare persistent Graves' disease patients against newly diagnosed Graves' disease patients. The study took place in China and was registered as a clinical trial. The full study reports these points: Sequencing and analysis were restricted to the TCR beta chain. The authors noted that the small sample size was a limitation that may lower accuracy. Patients with persistent disease shared more public clonotypes (fewer than 3,000) than newly diagnosed patients did (966). Compared with newly diagnosed patients, patients with persistent Graves' disease had lower TCR Shannon entropy and fewer highly expanded clones, which suggests clonal expansion. Only peripheral blood was studied, because thyroid tissue, the primary lesion, was inaccessible. Preferential use of TRBV28, TRBJ1-2 and TRBJ2-5 was observed in persistent disease, whereas TRBV20-1 and TRBJ2-1 were favored in newly diagnosed disease.

Taken with the paper, the label for time point translates to: persistent/refractory GD, antithyroid drugs over 5 years with positive TRAb. RNA was extracted from PBMCs in TRIzol for both TCR sequencing and RNA sequencing. The diagnosis of Graves' disease was made according to American Thyroid Association guidelines. Patients for the study were recruited at an endocrinology department in Xi'an, China. From each patient, 8 to 10 milliliters of peripheral blood was collected into an EDTA anticoagulant tube. Ficoll Paque Plus density gradient separation was used to isolate PBMCs, and no additional T cell sorting was done. RNA quality was checked with an Agilent 2100 Bioanalyzer and agarose gel, and concentration with a NanoDrop 2000. The library was produced with multiplex PCR. The sample was run on an Illumina HiSeq 4000. iRepertoire HTBI primers and Arm-PCR amplification of CDR3 regions were used to construct TCR beta libraries. Gel purification was performed on PCR products prior to sequencing. As for the authors' bioinformatics: Gene usage analysis of CDR3 amino acid clonotypes relied on the roughly 60 TRBV and fewer than 15 TRBJ segments identified across samples. COPE and FqMerger were used to merge the filtered high-quality paired reads into contigs. BLAST was used to align contigs to the IMGT TRBV, TRBD and TRBJ reference genes, and CDR3 was defined following IMGT. Highly expanded clones were defined as clonotypes with a frequency above 0.1%. Shannon entropy was used to measure repertoire diversity, and the Gini coefficient was used to measure V-J evenness. Clonotypes shared by more than one individual were considered public. The public sequencing data were trimmed at Q25 with fastp and processed into clonotypes with MiXCR by TCRdb, which kept only in-frame beta chains. Rows merge per CDR3 protein into single entries with the most common DNA and genes. The V and J calls come from TCRdb's annotation, not from the publication. The table for this sample lists a few hundred thousand distinct CDR3 sequences; about 25% of them were counted only once. The ten largest clones take up approximately 26% of the sample.

Including cysteine and phenylalanine, the CDR3 has 14 amino acids. The retained sequence is limited to the CDR3, 42 bases, with the frame set at the first base. V trim: 4 bases; J trim: 4 bases; unmatched bases: 6. CDR1 and CDR2, looked up from the germline V gene, are MDHEN and SYDVKM. The sequence came from a female donor with Graves disease. The sequencing here drew on peripheral blood mononuclear cells (PBMCs), taken when the disease was refractory, from a patient treated with antithyroid drugs. Recombination joined TRBV28 with TRBJ1-2, and TRBD1 aligns with 7 junction nucleotides. The sequenced DNA is TGTGCCAGCAGTTCACAGGGGCTTAGCTATGGCTACACCTTC. It translates to CASSSQGLSYGYTF.